Reported below is one TCR beta chain. One end of the junction is discordant with germline, which a read error may explain. The CDR3 is made up of 14 amino acids. CDR1 and CDR2 from the germline V gene are MNHNS and SASEGT. This record comes from a study of tumor-infiltrating lymphocytes in primary liver carcinoma. The template, 500 ng total RNA, yielded TCR beta cDNA made with a constant-region primer. ARM-PCR was slightly modified, and three nested multiplex PCR rounds with it gave rise to the TCR beta libraries. Each of the first two PCR rounds ran approximately 10 cycles with TRBV1-TRBV30 forward and C-beta reverse primers. TCRdb analysed the multiplex PCR reads with MiXCR anew, one entry per CDR3 protein. This table holds over 40,000 distinct CDR3 sequences, around 77% found once. Unsorted bulk tissue, roughly 20-32 mg of it, served as the source for co-extraction of RNA and DNA.

Sequenced material: liver tumor tissue from sampling region 5. Documented subset: tumor region T5, tumor centre. This clonotype originated in a man aged 35 to 55 with primary liver carcinoma and hepatitis B virus infection. The chain combines TRBV6-1 with TRBJ2-4; D might be TRBD2 (6 bases). The CDR3, as DNA: TGTGCCTGCAGTGATGGGACTCCTCGGCGCATTCAGTACTTC. This translates into CACSDGTPRRIQYF.